These T cell receptor beta chains were read from a single sample in a study of T cells in Graves' hyperthyroidism and ophthalmopathy. One entry per CDR3 protein results from TCRdb running MiXCR on the multiplex PCR reads. The repertoire has 340,000 or so distinct CDR3 sequences, around 16% of them found once; the top ten carry roughly a third. Source material: blood. The origin of the receptors is a man aged 25-40 years with Graves' hyperthyroidism. CDR3s include the opening cysteine and the closing phenylalanine or tryptophan. Each record gives: D gene, V gene, clone size, J gene, CDR3 protein, CDR3 DNA. A D gene is named only where the DNA matches it firmly. The size entry is marked missing in some rows and otherwise reads once, few, many or a size class.

>.|TRBV4-2|.|TRBJ2-3
CASSQYSRSTDTQYF
TGTGCCAGCAGCCAATATTCGCGGAGCACAGATACGCAGTATTTT
>TRBD2|TRBV2|many|TRBJ2-1
CASSEERGGDEQFF
TGTGCCAGCAGTGAAGAGAGGGGAGGGGATGAGCAGTTCTTC
>.|TRBV20-1|few|TRBJ2-7
CSARDRAGPLYEQYF
TGCAGTGCTAGAGATCGGGCGGGACCACTCTACGAGCAGTACTTC
>TRBD1|TRBV2|many|TRBJ1-5
CASSSDRGSNQPQHF
TGTGCCAGCAGTTCTGACAGGGGGAGCAATCAGCCCCAGCATTTT
>TRBD1|TRBV19|few|TRBJ2-1
CASRRGQNYNEQFF
TGTGCCAGTAGAAGGGGACAGAACTACAATGAGCAGTTCTTC
>TRBD1|TRBV4-2|few|TRBJ2-7
CASSRYGTAYEQYF
TGTGCCAGCAGCCGTTATGGGACAGCCTACGAGCAGTACTTC
>.|TRBV6-1|.|TRBJ2-7
CASSPPGPSYEQYF
TGTGCCAGCAGTCCACCGGGACCCTCGTACGAGCAGTACTTC
>TRBD2|TRBV2|few|TRBJ2-3
CASLAGSGSLGEGITGTQYF
TGTGCCAGCCTAGCGGGAAGCGGGAGTTTGGGGGAGGGTATCACAGGTACGCAGTATTTT
>.|TRBV7-9|few|TRBJ2-1
CASSLGTPPYNEQFF
TGTGCCAGCAGCTTGGGGACCCCCCCCTACAATGAGCAGTTCTTC
>TRBD1|TRBV29-1|many|TRBJ1-1
CSVRTGGKNTEAFF
TGCAGCGTTCGTACAGGGGGAAAGAACACTGAAGCTTTCTTT
>.|TRBV2|many|TRBJ2-3
CASSASPRVTQYF
TGTGCCAGCAGTGCCTCGCCGCGCGTTACGCAGTATTTT
>.|TRBV4-1|.|TRBJ2-1
CASSQGQGGSSYNEQFF
TGCGCCAGCAGCCAAGGACAGGGCGGGAGCTCCTACAATGAGCAGTTCTTC
>TRBD2|TRBV29-1|many|TRBJ2-1
CSVEGLAEGIYNEQFF
TGCAGCGTTGAAGGACTAGCGGAAGGGATATACAATGAGCAGTTCTTC
>.|TRBV7-8|few|TRBJ2-1
CASSLEGGEGNEQFF
TGTGCCAGCAGCTTAGAGGGGGGTGAAGGCAATGAGCAGTTCTTC
>TRBD1|TRBV27|many|TRBJ1-5
CASSLGQGAIGNQPQHF
TGTGCCAGCAGTCTGGGACAGGGGGCAATAGGTAATCAGCCCCAGCATTTT
>.|TRBV9|many|TRBJ2-3
CASSGSGGTDTQYF
TGTGCCAGCAGTGGCTCCGGGGGCACAGATACGCAGTATTTT
>.|TRBV5-1|few|TRBJ2-2
CASSEGLNTGELFF
TGCGCCAGCAGCGAGGGTCTGAACACCGGGGAGCTGTTTTTT
>TRBD2|TRBV11-2|many|TRBJ2-7
CASSMGTSAYYEQYF
TGTGCCAGCAGCATGGGGACTAGCGCCTACTACGAGCAGTACTTC
>.|TRBV5-4|.|TRBJ2-2
CATTLRGAYTGELFF
TGTGCCACCACGCTCCGGGGGGCCTACACCGGGGAGCTGTTTTTT
>TRBD2|TRBV3-1|.|TRBJ2-2
CASSLGAGELTGELFF
TGTGCCAGCAGTTTAGGAGCGGGAGAGCTCACCGGGGAGCTGTTTTTT
>.|TRBV6-5|many|TRBJ2-5
CASSSEYGISRGTQYF
TGTGCCAGCAGTTCGGAATACGGGATTTCGAGGGGGACCCAGTACTTC
>TRBD1|TRBV7-8|.|TRBJ1-5
CASSLLTGGIGNQPQHF
TGTGCCAGCAGCTTACTTACAGGGGGCATTGGCAATCAGCCCCAGCATTTT
>TRBD1|TRBV28|many|TRBJ1-5
CASSIYREGARQPQHF
TGTGCCAGCAGCATTTATAGAGAGGGGGCTCGGCAGCCCCAGCATTTT
>.|TRBV11-2|.|TRBJ1-2
CASSPRDTYNYGYTF
TGTGCCAGCAGCCCCCGGGACACCTATAACTATGGCTACACCTTC
>.|TRBV24-1|few|TRBJ2-5
CASAGGTQETQYF
TGTGCCAGTGCAGGGGGGACACAAGAGACCCAGTACTTC
>TRBD1|TRBV6-1|.|TRBJ1-1
CASSRQGVGAFF
TGTGCCAGCAGCCGACAGGGAGTGGGAGCTTTCTTT
>.|TRBV2|many|TRBJ2-2
CASSFDRPNTGELFF
TGTGCCAGCAGTTTCGACAGGCCGAACACCGGGGAGCTGTTTTTT
>TRBD1|TRBV6-4|.|TRBJ1-1
CASSESWTGGTEAFF
TGTGCCAGCAGTGAAAGCTGGACAGGGGGGACTGAAGCTTTCTTT
>.|TRBV20-1|once|TRBJ1-2
CSANNIADYYGYTF
TGCAGTGCTAACAATATTGCTGACTACTATGGCTACACCTTC
>.|TRBV28|many|TRBJ1-2
CASRYPSLGGVEGYTF
TGTGCCAGCAGATATCCTTCTCTGGGAGGAGTTGAAGGCTACACCTTC
>.|TRBV29-1|few|TRBJ1-3
CSVIGRNTIYF
TGCAGCGTTATCGGCAGGAACACCATATATTTT
>.|TRBV6-2/TRBV6-3|many|TRBJ1-4
CASSYFGRSNEKLFF
TGTGCCAGCAGTTACTTTGGACGGTCGAATGAAAAACTGTTTTTT
>.|TRBV20-1|many|TRBJ1-2
CSATRPSDVYIGGYTF
TGCAGTGCCACTAGACCATCGGACGTTTACATAGGTGGCTACACCTTC
>.|TRBV30|many|TRBJ2-7
CATWTEAYEQYF
TGTGCCACGTGGACGGAAGCCTACGAGCAGTACTTC
>.|TRBV28|.|TRBJ2-7
CASMGLVLGEQYF
TGTGCCTCCATGGGGCTAGTTCTTGGCGAGCAGTACTTC
>TRBD1|TRBV5-5|.|TRBJ2-1
CASSLEATGVVYNEQFF
TGTGCCAGCAGCTTGGAAGCAACAGGGGTCGTATACAATGAGCAGTTCTTC
>.|TRBV20-1|many|TRBJ2-3
CSAQGRGGTDTQYF
TGCAGTGCACAGGGACGCGGCGGCACAGATACGCAGTATTTT
>TRBD2|TRBV20-1|.|TRBJ2-3
CSATYYRLAGVSTDTQYF
TGCAGTGCCACCTACTATCGACTAGCGGGAGTCTCCACAGATACGCAGTATTTT
>.|TRBV3-1|few|TRBJ1-1
CASSHVGGLRTEAFF
TGTGCCAGCAGCCACGTAGGGGGGTTACGAACTGAAGCTTTCTTT
>.|TRBV20-1|.|TRBJ1-3
CSARDLGTSGNTIYF
TGCAGTGCTAGAGACCTAGGGACATCTGGAAACACCATATATTTT
>.|TRBV7-9|few|TRBJ2-2
CASSSWGKQNTGELFF
TGTGCCAGCAGCTCTTGGGGCAAGCAGAACACCGGGGAGCTGTTTTTT
>.|TRBV30|many|TRBJ2-3
CAWSEGTSTDTQYF
TGTGCCTGGAGTGAAGGTACTAGCACAGATACGCAGTATTTT
>.|TRBV7-2|.|TRBJ2-1
CASSLAGGAVHNEQFF
TGTGCCAGCAGCTTAGCCGGCGGAGCAGTCCACAATGAGCAGTTCTTC
>.|TRBV18|.|TRBJ2-7
CASSPVPLSYEQYF
TGTGCCAGCTCGCCGGTGCCCCTCTCCTACGAGCAGTACTTC
>TRBD1|TRBV7-2|.|TRBJ2-1
CVSSLGTGNNEQFF
TGTGTCAGCAGCCTAGGGACAGGAAACAATGAGCAGTTCTTC
>.|TRBV7-2|.|TRBJ2-7
CASSLEDEQYF
TGTGCCAGCAGCTTAGAGGACGAGCAGTACTTC
>.|TRBV12-3/TRBV12-4|many|TRBJ2-3
CASSPGGPPDTQYF
TGTGCCAGCAGTCCCGGGGGGCCCCCTGATACGCAGTATTTT
>TRBD1|TRBV5-1|many|TRBJ2-7
CASSLGTGREQYF
TGCGCCAGCAGCTTGGGGACAGGGCGCGAGCAGTACTTC
>.|TRBV7-3|few|TRBJ2-2
CASSLILATGELFF
TGTGCCAGCAGCTTAATTCTGGCTACCGGGGAGCTGTTTTTT
>TRBD1|TRBV19|few|TRBJ1-5
CASSIGTGGYQPQHF
TGTGCCAGTAGTATAGGAACAGGGGGTTATCAGCCCCAGCATTTT
>.|TRBV29-1|.|TRBJ2-1
CSVGLRYNEQFF
TGCAGCGTTGGTTTAAGATACAATGAGCAGTTCTTC
>.|TRBV12-3/TRBV12-4|many|TRBJ1-1
CASSLGAMNTEAFF
TGTGCCAGCAGTTTAGGGGCAATGAACACTGAAGCTTTCTTT
>.|TRBV18|many|TRBJ2-1
CASSPPSGLSSYNEQFF
TGTGCCAGCTCACCACCGTCGGGTCTGTCCTCCTACAATGAGCAGTTCTTC
>.|TRBV6-5|.|TRBJ2-5
CASSYSSGTQETQYF
TGTGCCAGCAGTTACTCGTCGGGTACACAAGAGACCCAGTACTTC